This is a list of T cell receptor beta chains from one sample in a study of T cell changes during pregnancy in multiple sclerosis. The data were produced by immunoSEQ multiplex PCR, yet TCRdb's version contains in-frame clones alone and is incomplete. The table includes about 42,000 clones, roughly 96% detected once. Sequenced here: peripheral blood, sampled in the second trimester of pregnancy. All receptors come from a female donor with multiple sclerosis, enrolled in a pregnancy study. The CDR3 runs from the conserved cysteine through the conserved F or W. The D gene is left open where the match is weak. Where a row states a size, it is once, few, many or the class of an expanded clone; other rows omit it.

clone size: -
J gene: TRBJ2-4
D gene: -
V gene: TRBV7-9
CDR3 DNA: TGTGCCAGCAGCTTAGTTGTGGGGGGAGGTGCTGCCAAAAACATTCAGTACTTC
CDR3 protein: CASSLVVGGGAAKNIQYF

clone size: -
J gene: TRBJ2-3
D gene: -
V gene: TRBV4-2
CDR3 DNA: TGTGCCAGCAGCCAAGACCATTCAGGTGGAAAAGATACGCAGTATTTT
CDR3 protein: CASSQDHSGGKDTQYF

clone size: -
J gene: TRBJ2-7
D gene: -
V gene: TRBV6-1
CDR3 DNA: TGTGCCAGCAGCCCAAGACTTCCCTACGAGCAGTACTTC
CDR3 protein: CASSPRLPYEQYF

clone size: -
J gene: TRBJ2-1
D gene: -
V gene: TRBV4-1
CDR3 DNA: TGCGCCAGCAGCCCCTTACTACACTCCTACAATGAGCAGTTCTTC
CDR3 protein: CASSPLLHSYNEQFF

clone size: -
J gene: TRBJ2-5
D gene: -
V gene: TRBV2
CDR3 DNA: TGTGCCAGCAGTGGGGGACTCCATTTGGAGACCCAGTACTTC
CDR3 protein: CASSGGLHLETQYF

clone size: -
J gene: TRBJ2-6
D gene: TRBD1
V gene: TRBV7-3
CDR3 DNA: TGTGCCAGCAGCGCCGGGACAGGGGTTTCTGGGGCCAACGTCCTGACTTTC
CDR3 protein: CASSAGTGVSGANVLTF

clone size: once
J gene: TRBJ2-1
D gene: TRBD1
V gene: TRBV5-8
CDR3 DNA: TGTGCCAGCAGCTTGATACAGGGGGTTGTTTCGAGGAATGAGCAGTTCTTC
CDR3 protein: CASSLIQGVVSRNEQFF

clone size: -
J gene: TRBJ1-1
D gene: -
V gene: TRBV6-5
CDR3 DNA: TGTGCCAGCAGAAGAGGGCCGAACACTGAAGCTTTCTTT
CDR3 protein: CASRRGPNTEAFF

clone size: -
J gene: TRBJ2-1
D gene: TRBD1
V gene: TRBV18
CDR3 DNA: TGTGCCAGCTCTCGGGGACAGATAGCCTCTTCCTACAATGAGCAGTTCTTC
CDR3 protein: CASSRGQIASSYNEQFF

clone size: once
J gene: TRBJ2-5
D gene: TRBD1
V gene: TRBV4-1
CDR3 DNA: TGCGCCAGCAGCCAAGATGGGGCAGGGGGCTGGCAAGAGACCCAGTACTTC
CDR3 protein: CASSQDGAGGWQETQYF

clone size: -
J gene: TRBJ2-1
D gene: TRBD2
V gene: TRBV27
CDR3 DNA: TGTGCCAGCAGTTTAAACCCCCCCGGACTAGTTGTCAATGAGCAGTTCTTC
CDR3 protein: CASSLNPPGLVVNEQFF

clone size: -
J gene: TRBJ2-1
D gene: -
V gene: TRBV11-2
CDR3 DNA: TGTGCCAGCAGCTACGACAGCCGAATACGCAATGAGCAGTTCTTC
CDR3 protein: CASSYDSRIRNEQFF

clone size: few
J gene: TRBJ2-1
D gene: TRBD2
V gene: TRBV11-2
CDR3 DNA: TGTGCCAGCAGCCCTACTGGACTAGCGGGGAACAATGAGCAGTTCTTC
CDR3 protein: CASSPTGLAGNNEQFF

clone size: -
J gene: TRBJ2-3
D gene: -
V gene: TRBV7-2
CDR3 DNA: TGTGCCAGCAGCTTTGGGCCGAGCACAGATACGCAGTATTTT
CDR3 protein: CASSFGPSTDTQYF

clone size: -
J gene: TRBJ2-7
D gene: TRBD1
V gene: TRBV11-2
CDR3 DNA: TGTGCCAGCAGCATACCACAGGGGGCGGGGGAGCAGTACTTC
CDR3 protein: CASSIPQGAGEQYF

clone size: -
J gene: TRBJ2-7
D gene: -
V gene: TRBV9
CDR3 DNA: TGTGCCAGCAGCCTAGGGACGTCGGGGAGTACCTACGAGCAGTACTTC
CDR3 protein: CASSLGTSGSTYEQYF

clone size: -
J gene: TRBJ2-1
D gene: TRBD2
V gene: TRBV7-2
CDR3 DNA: TGTGCCAGCAGCTTAGTATGGACTAGCGGGAGAACGCAGTTCTTC
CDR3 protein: CASSLVWTSGRTQFF

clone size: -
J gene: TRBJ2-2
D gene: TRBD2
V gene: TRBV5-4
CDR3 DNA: TGTGCCAGCAGCTCTGGACTAGCGGGGGGCACCGGGGAGCTGTTTTTT
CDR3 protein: CASSSGLAGGTGELFF

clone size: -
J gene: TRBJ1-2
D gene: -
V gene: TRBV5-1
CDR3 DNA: TGCGCCAGCAGCCCCGGCTCTGGGGCAGGGTCCAGCTATGGCTACACCTTC
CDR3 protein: CASSPGSGAGSSYGYTF

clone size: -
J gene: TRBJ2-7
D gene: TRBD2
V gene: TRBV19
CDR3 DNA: TGTGCCAGTAGTATCGGGACTAGCGGGGGGATTCACTCCTACGAGCAGTACTTC
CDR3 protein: CASSIGTSGGIHSYEQYF

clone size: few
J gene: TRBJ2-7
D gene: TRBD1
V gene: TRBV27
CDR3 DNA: TGTGCCAGCAGGACACAGGGGGCAGGGGAGCAGTACTTC
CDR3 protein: CASRTQGAGEQYF

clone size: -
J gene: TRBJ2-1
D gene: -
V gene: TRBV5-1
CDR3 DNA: TGCGCCAGCAGCTTACAGGGCCGGGTCAGGTACAATGAGCAGTTCTTC
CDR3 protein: CASSLQGRVRYNEQFF

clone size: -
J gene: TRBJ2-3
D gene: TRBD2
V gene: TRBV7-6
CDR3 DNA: TGTGCCAGCAGCACGGACATAGCGGGGGCCTCGGGTACGCAGTATTTT
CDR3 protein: CASSTDIAGASGTQYF

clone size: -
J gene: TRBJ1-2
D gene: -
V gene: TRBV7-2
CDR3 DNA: TGTGCCAGCAGCTTAGGCAGGGAACGCGGCTACACCTTC
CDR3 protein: CASSLGRERGYTF

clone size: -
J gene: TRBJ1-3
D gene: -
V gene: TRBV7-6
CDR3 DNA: TGTGCCAGCAGCTTAGGGGGCGGGGGGGCACGGCGAAACACCATATATTTT
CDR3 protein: CASSLGGGGARRNTIYF

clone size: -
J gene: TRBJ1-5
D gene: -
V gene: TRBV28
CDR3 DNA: TGTGCCAGCAGTTTATCTGGAGGGAAAGGGCCCCAGCATTTT
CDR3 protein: CASSLSGGKGPQHF

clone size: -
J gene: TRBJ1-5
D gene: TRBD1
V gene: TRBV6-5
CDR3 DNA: TGTGCCAGCAAACAGGGGGCTATAGGCAATCAGCCCCAGCATTTT
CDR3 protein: CASKQGAIGNQPQHF

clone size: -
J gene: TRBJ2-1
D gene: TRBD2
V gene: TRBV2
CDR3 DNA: TGTGCCAGTACCGGGACTAGCGTTTACAATGAGCAGTTCTTC
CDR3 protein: CASTGTSVYNEQFF

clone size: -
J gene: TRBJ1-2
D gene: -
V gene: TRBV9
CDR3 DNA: TGTGCCAGCAGCGTAGGGGATGCGGGCTATGGCTACACCTTC
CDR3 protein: CASSVGDAGYGYTF

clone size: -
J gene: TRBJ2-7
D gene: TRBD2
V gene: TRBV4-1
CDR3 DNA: TGCGCCAGCAGCTCCCGAGTAGCGGGGAGTCACGAGCAGTACTTC
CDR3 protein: CASSSRVAGSHEQYF

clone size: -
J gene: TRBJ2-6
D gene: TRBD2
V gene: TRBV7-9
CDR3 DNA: TGTGCCAGCAGCTTATCCCTAGCGGGAGGGCCAACTGGGGCCAACGTCCTGACTTTC
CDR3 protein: CASSLSLAGGPTGANVLTF

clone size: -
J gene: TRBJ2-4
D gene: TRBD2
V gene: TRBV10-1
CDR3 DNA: TGCGCCAGCAGTGATAGCGGGGGGGCAAACATTCAGTACTTC
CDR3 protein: CASSDSGGANIQYF

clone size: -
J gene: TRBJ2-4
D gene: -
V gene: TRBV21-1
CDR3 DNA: TGTGCCAGCAGCAAAGTGAAAGGGGGGGAAGCCAAAAACATTCAGTACTTC
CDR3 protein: CASSKVKGGEAKNIQYF

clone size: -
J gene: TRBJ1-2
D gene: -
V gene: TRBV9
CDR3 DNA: TGTGCCAGCAGCGGTACAGGATACACCTTC
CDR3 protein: CASSGTGYTF

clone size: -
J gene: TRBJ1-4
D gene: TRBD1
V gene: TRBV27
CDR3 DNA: TGTGCCAGCACCCCTCAGGGGGCAACTAATGAAAAACTGTTTTTT
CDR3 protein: CASTPQGATNEKLFF

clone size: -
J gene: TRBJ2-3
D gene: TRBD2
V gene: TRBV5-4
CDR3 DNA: TGTGCCAGCAGCTTGCCCCCCGGCGGGACGGGGGGGCCTCCAGATACGCAGTATTTT
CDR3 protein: CASSLPPGGTGGPPDTQYF

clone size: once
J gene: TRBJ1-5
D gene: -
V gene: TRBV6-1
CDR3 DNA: TGTGCCAGCAGTGCCGGGGGCAATCAGCCCCAGCATTTT
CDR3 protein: CASSAGGNQPQHF

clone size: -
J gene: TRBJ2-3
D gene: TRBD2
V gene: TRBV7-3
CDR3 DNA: TGTGCCAGCAGCTTAAGAAGCGGGGGCCTCACAGATACGCAGTATTTT
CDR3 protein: CASSLRSGGLTDTQYF

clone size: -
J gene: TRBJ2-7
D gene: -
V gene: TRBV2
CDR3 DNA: TGTGCCAGCAGTGAGAAGGGAGAGGACGAGCAGTACTTC
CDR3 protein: CASSEKGEDEQYF

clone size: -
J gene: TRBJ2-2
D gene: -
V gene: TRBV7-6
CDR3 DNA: TGTGCCAGCAGCGTACAGCCAGGGGATACCGGGGAGCTGTTTTTT
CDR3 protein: CASSVQPGDTGELFF

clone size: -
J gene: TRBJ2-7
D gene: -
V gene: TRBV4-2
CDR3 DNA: TGTGCCAGCAGCCAAGACTTATTTTGGAGACAGGTGCCCCCCTACGAGCAGTACTTC
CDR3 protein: CASSQDLFWRQVPPYEQYF

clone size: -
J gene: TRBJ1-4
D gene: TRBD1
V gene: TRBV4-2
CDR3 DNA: TGTGCCAGCAGCCCCTGGACAGGCAATGAAAAACTGTTTTTT
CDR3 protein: CASSPWTGNEKLFF

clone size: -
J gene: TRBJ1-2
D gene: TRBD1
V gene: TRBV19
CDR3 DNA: TGTGCCAGTAGATTACAGGGGACAAATGGCTACACCTTC
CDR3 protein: CASRLQGTNGYTF

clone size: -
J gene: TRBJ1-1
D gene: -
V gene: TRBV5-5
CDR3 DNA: TGTGCCAGCAGCTTATTCGGAGGGAACACTGAAGCTTTCTTT
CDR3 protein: CASSLFGGNTEAFF

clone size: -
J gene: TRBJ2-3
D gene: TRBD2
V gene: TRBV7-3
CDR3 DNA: TGTGCCAGCAGCCCGACTAGCGGAGCCACAGATACGCAGTATTTT
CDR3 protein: CASSPTSGATDTQYF

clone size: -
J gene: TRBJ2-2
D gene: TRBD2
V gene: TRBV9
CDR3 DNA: TGTGCCAGCAGCTTCCAAGGGACTAGCGGGAACACCGGGGAGCTGTTTTTT
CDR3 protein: CASSFQGTSGNTGELFF

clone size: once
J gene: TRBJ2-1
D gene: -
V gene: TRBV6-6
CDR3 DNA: TGTGCCAGCAGGCCTTCCAGGGCAGGGTCCTACAATGAGCAGTTCTTC
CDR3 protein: CASRPSRAGSYNEQFF

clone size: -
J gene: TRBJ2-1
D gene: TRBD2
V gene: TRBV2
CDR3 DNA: TGTGCCAGCAGTGAGGTGGGAGGGCCGAACAATGAGCAGTTCTTC
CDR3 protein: CASSEVGGPNNEQFF

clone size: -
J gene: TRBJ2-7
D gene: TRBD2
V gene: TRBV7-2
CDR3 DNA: TGTGCCAGCAGCTTGGCACTAGCGAGACTCTACGAGCAGTACTTC
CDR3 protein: CASSLALARLYEQYF

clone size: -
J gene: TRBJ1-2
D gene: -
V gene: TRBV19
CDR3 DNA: TGTGCCAGTATTGAGCTGAACGCTAACTATGGCTACACCTTC
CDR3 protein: CASIELNANYGYTF

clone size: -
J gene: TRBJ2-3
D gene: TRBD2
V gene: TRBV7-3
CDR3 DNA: TGTGCCAGCAGCTTAACAGGGCTAGCGGGGGGGCTTGGTACGCAGTATTTT
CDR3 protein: CASSLTGLAGGLGTQYF

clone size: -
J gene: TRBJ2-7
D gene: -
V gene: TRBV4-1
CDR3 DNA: TGCGCCAGCAGCCAAGAAATGCGGAATTCCTACGAGCAGTACTTC
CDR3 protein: CASSQEMRNSYEQYF